The 23 T cell receptor beta chains below were found in one sample sequenced in a study of T cell repertoires in cytomegalovirus infection. Their antigens remain unidentified. TCRdb passed the reads through MiXCR, listing each CDR3 protein once. The sample holds approximately 280,000 distinct CDR3 sequences, around 20% seen once. The specimen was cultured PBMCs, collected from culture after CMV antigen stimulation. These receptors were obtained from a human donor in good health (CMV status not recorded). Some clones in this sample may be carry-over from other donors' samples.

This clonotype was detected ten times or more. V and J are TRBV7-3 and TRBJ2-7; 10 nucleotides agree with TRBD2. Germline loops: CDR1 SGHTA, CDR2 FQGTGA. V was clipped by 8 bases and J by 3 bases; unmatched bases: 1. CDR3 length: 12 amino acids. The CDR3 DNA reads TGTGCCAGCCTAGCGGGGGTCTACGAGCAGTACTTC. This gives the protein CASLAGVYEQYF.

This clonotype was detected a few times. The chain links TRBV7-7 to TRBJ2-1; 7 bases align to TRBD2. V trimming: 3 bases; J trimming: 2 bases; junction bases outside the gene matches: 4. Per the germline V gene, CDR1 is SSHAT and CDR2 is FNYEAQ (reference sequence). The CDR3 sequence is 15 residues long. The CDR3 DNA follows: TGTGCCAGCAGCTTCCTAGCGGCACCCTACAATGAGCAGTTCTTC. This gives the protein CASSFLAAPYNEQFF.

This clonotype was observed at least ten times. The chain uses TRBV7-2 and TRBJ2-5, with unresolved D. CDR3 length: 12 residues. Trimming removed 1 base from V and 9 bases from J, with 9 bases in between. Germline V CDR1 and CDR2: SGHTA, FQGNSA. The CDR3 bases are TGTGCCAGCAGCTTAGGGAAAGGAGCCCAGTACTTC. It codes for CASSLGKGAQYF.

This clonotype was detected many times. The chain recombines TRBV6-2 or TRBV6-3 with TRBJ1-5, with D possibly matching TRBD1 (5 bases). This CDR3 is built from 14 residues. Germline V gene lookup returns CDR1 MNHEY and CDR2 SVGEGT. V was cut by 0 bases and J by 9 bases, with 12 bases left in between. The CDR3 DNA follows: TGTGCCAGCAGTTACTCGACGGACAACAGGCCCCAGCATTTT. Amino acids: CASSYSTDNRPQHF.

The rearrangement joins TRBV5-4 to TRBJ2-3; tentative D call: TRBD2 (5 bases). The germline V and J ends were trimmed by 4 bases and 0 bases, with 12 bases remaining between them. The CDR3 covers 15 residues. CDR1 is SGHNT and CDR2 is YYREEE in the germline V gene (reference sequence). The CDR3 region has the DNA TGTGCCAGCAGCACGGCGACGGGAAGCACAGATACGCAGTATTTT. This codes for CASSTATGSTDTQYF.

The chain uses TRBV27 and TRBJ2-1; 9 bases align to TRBD1. Losses at the gene ends were 4 bases for V and 3 bases for J; bases not matched to a gene: 4. The CDR3 loop spans 15 amino acids. CDR1 is MNHEY, CDR2 SMNVEV, per germline (reference sequence). The CDR3 sequence is CASSSDRGHYNEQFF. The DNA of the CDR3 is TGTGCCAGCAGTTCGGACAGGGGACACTACAATGAGCAGTTCTTC.

V gene TRBV6-5 combines with J gene TRBJ2-7; D may match TRBD1 or TRBD2 (6 bases each). Trimming shortened V by 5 bases and J by 3 bases, and 17 bases separated the two germline ends. Germline V gene lookup returns CDR1 MNHEY and CDR2 SVGAGI. The CDR3 is 15 residues long. CDR3 DNA sequence: TGTGCCAGCAGTGACGTGGGGGGCCCTTACTACGAGCAGTACTTC. It translates to CASSDVGGPYYEQYF.

This clonotype has ten or more counts. This chain joins TRBV20-1 and TRBJ1-1; TRBD1 matches 8 bases. The germline V gene has CDR1 DFQATT and CDR2 SNEGSKA (reference sequence). The CDR3 extends over 15 amino acids. V dropped 4 bases and J dropped 0; count of bases not matched to a gene: 7. CDR3 DNA: TGCAGTGCTACCCTCAGGGGGCTCATGAACACTGAAGCTTTCTTT. It yields the protein CSATLRGLMNTEAFF.

The table lists this clonotype with many counts. V is TRBV7-8 and J is TRBJ2-7, with 7 positions matching TRBD2. CDR1 is SGHVS, CDR2 FQNEAQ, per germline. With V trimmed by 6 bases and J by 0 bases, 5 bases remained unmatched. The CDR3 consists of 14 residues. CDR3 sequence: CASSSRDYSYEQYF. In nucleotides, the CDR3 is TGTGCCAGCAGTTCTAGGGACTACTCCTACGAGCAGTACTTC. The entire variable domain, with the rest obtained from reference TRBV7-8 and TRBJ2-7, is as follows: GAGVSQSPRYKVAKRGQDVALRCDPISGHVSLFWYQQALGQGPEFLTYFQNEAQLDKSGLPSDRFFAERPEGSVSTLKIQRTQQEDSAVYLCASSSRDYSYEQYFGPGTRLTVT.

The chain links TRBV19 to TRBJ2-2, with D hard to call. The CDR3 totals 13 residues. Looked up from germline, CDR1 is LNHDA and CDR2 is SQIVND (reference sequence). V dropped 3 bases and J dropped 5 bases, with 7 bases sitting between them. CDR3 amino acids: CASSIYNTGELFF. In DNA, the CDR3 is TGTGCCAGTAGTATCTACAATACCGGGGAGCTGTTTTTT.

Only a few counts were recorded for this clonotype. The chain carries TRBV4-1 and TRBJ1-5; 8 bases line up with TRBD1. CDR3 length equals 17 residues. V dropped 1 base and J dropped 6; count of bases not matched to a gene: 11. The V gene's germline CDR1 is MGHRA and CDR2 YSYEKL. The CDR3, as DNA: TGCGCCAGCAGCCAAGGCGCAGCGACAGGGGTACGTCAGCCCCAGCATTTT. It yields the protein CASSQGAATGVRQPQHF.

At least ten counts were recorded for this clonotype. This chain joins TRBV27 and TRBJ1-2, with 8 nucleotides matching TRBD1. The V segment lost 6 bases and the J segment 1 base; nucleotides outside the gene matches: 7. Germline-derived CDR1 and CDR2 are MNHEY and SMNVEV (reference sequence). The CDR3 is made up of 15 amino acids. CDR3 sequence reads: CASSGGTGGNYGYTF. The CDR3 DNA follows: TGTGCCAGCAGCGGCGGTACAGGGGGTAACTATGGCTACACCTTC.

This clonotype appeared many times. V usage is TRBV7-2 and J usage is TRBJ2-7, with TRBD2 identical over 11 bases. Germline CDR1 and CDR2: SGHTA and FQGNSA. V shed 2 bases, J shed 4 bases, and the junction held 7 bases outside the gene matches. The CDR3 totals 16 residues. The CDR3 region is CASSLSSTSGIYEQYV. CDR3 nucleotides: TGTGCCAGCAGCTTATCCTCGACTAGCGGGATATACGAGCAGTACGTC.

This clonotype appeared a few times. The chain uses TRBV4-3 and TRBJ2-1; 12 bases line up with TRBD2. Germline V lookup: CDR1 LGHNA, CDR2 YSLEER. The CDR3 has 15 amino acids. With 8 bases clipped from V and 4 bases from J, the junction kept 6 bases outside the gene matches. For the CDR3, the DNA is TGCGCCAGCGCCCCCGGGACTAGCGGGTACAATGAGCAGTTCTTC. It is translated as CASAPGTSGYNEQFF.

This chain links TRBV29-1 with TRBJ2-1, with 7 bases that match TRBD1. The V segment lost 3 bases and the J segment 9 bases; nucleotides outside the gene matches: 8. This CDR3 spans 13 amino acids. Germline V CDR1 and CDR2: SQVTM, ANQGSEA. The CDR3: CSVDHRQGIEQFF. In DNA, the CDR3 is TGCAGCGTTGACCACCGACAGGGTATTGAGCAGTTCTTC.

The genes are TRBV12-3 or TRBV12-4 and TRBJ2-7, with 11 bases identical to TRBD2. Trimming took 6 bases from V and 6 from J; bases not matched to a gene: 10. This CDR3 comprises 15 residues. The CDR3 DNA reads as TGTGCCAGCAGCGATTCTAGCGGGAGGTTCCGCGAGCAGTACGTC. Translating gives CASSDSSGRFREQYV.

This clonotype came up many times. The CDR3 sequence: CASSQSLAGTYEQYF. CDR3 nucleotides: TGTGCCAGCAGCCAGTCTTTAGCGGGAACCTACGAGCAGTACTTC. The genes are TRBV4-2 and TRBJ2-7; 8 positions match TRBD2. The ends lost 3 bases at V and 2 bases at J; junction bases unmatched: 6. Germline V gives CDR1 LGHNA, CDR2 YNFKEQ. This CDR3 spans 15 amino acids.

There are many counts of this clonotype. The chain carries TRBV6-1 and TRBJ2-6, with D perhaps matching TRBD2 (6 bases). Germline CDR1 MNHNS, CDR2 SASEGT. This CDR3 has 16 residues. The ends were cut back, 3 bases at V and 1 base at J, with 10 bases in the middle. CDR3: CASSEGGGSGANVLTF. For the CDR3, the DNA is TGTGCCAGCAGTGAGGGAGGCGGATCTGGGGCCAACGTCCTGACTTTC.

This clonotype has just a few counts. The genes are TRBV6-5 and TRBJ2-5; weak D call: TRBD2 (5 bases). The CDR3 runs 14 residues. Germline values: CDR1 MNHEY, CDR2 SVGAGI. Trimming removed 3 bases at V and 5 bases at J, with 13 bases between. The DNA for the CDR3 is TGTGCCAGCAGTTATCTTCCTAGCCTGGAGACCCAGTACTTC. It yields the protein CASSYLPSLETQYF.

The chain couples TRBV12-3 or TRBV12-4 to TRBJ1-2; D is possibly TRBD1 (5 bases). The CDR3 contains 14 residues. Trimming left V 6 bases short and J 4 bases short, with 15 bases between. In DNA, the CDR3 is TGTGCCAGCAGCCCGGCAGGGTCGTTCTATGGCTACACCTTC. Amino acids: CASSPAGSFYGYTF.

There are a few counts of this clonotype. The rearrangement uses TRBV15 and TRBJ2-3; 8 nucleotides match TRBD2. The CDR3 has 14 amino acids. Losses at the gene ends were 3 bases for V and 5 bases for J; bases not matched to a gene: 4. CDR1 and CDR2 from the germline V gene are LNHNV and YYDKDF (reference sequence). The DNA for the CDR3 is TGTGCCACCAGCAGTACCGGGACTAGAGATACGCAGTATTTT. Translating it yields CATSSTGTRDTQYF. Together with reference TRBV15 and TRBJ2-3, the CDR3 gives the full variable domain: DAMVIQNPRYQVTQFGKPVTLSCSQTLNHNVMYWYQQKSSQAPKLLFHYYDKDFNNEADTPDNFQSRRPNTSFCFLDIRSPGLGDTAMYLCATSSTGTRDTQYFGPGTRLTVL.

The genes are TRBV27 and TRBJ2-2, with TRBD2 as a possible D gene (6 bases). CDR1 MNHEY and CDR2 SMNVEV come from the germline V gene (reference sequence). The CDR3 contains 15 residues. Trimming stripped 5 bases from V and 4 bases from J, with 14 bases between. CDR3 DNA: TGTGCCAGCAGTACACTAGCTTACGGCACCGGGGAGCTGTTTTTT. Protein: CASSTLAYGTGELFF.

The V and J genes are TRBV4-3 and TRBJ1-5; D is unresolved. From germline, CDR1 is LGHNA and CDR2 YSLEER. The CDR3 is 15 amino acids. V was trimmed by 3 bases and J by 3 bases, leaving 12 bases between them. This CDR3 reads CASSHSRLNNQPQHF. The CDR3 nucleotides are TGCGCCAGCAGCCACTCCCGACTCAACAATCAGCCCCAGCATTTT.